The 28 T cell receptor beta chains listed next were all sequenced from one sample in a study of cytomegalovirus exposure and HLA in healthy donors. With 60 Vbeta and 13 Jbeta primers, the PCR was carried out. Only in-frame clones appear in the TCRdb table, and some are missing; sequencing was by immunoSEQ multiplex PCR. Here the sample spans 300,000 or so clones, almost 85% being singletons. Sequencing was done on a sample of PBMCs. Every receptor here comes from a woman aged 40 to 50 in good health and CMV-seropositive.

This clone was recorded once. The V and J genes are TRBV5-4 and TRBJ2-7; D may be TRBD2 (6 bases). Germline assignment: CDR1 SGHNT and CDR2 YYREEE (reference sequence). The CDR3 covers 15 residues. V shed 2 bases and J shed 7 bases, with 19 bases lying between them. The CDR3 loop is CASSLLAVGSYEQYF. In DNA form, the CDR3 reads TGTGCCAGCAGCTTACTAGCAGTCGGGAGTTATGAGCAGTACTTC.

This clone was seen once. The genes are TRBV28 and TRBJ2-3; 9 bases line up with TRBD1. The V gene's germline CDR1 is MDHEN and CDR2 SYDVKM. This CDR3 contains 15 residues. With V trimmed by 3 bases and J by 1 base, 2 bases remained unmatched. CDR3 protein: CASSFRDRGTDTQYF. The CDR3 nucleotides read TGTGCCAGCAGTTTTAGGGACAGGGGCACAGATACGCAGTATTTT.

The chain recombines TRBV25-1 with TRBJ2-5; D is perhaps TRBD2 (6 bases). Germline V CDR1 and CDR2: MGHDK, SYGVNS. This CDR3 is built from 16 residues. The V end lost 2 bases, the J end lost 5 bases, and 18 bases lay between the germline ends. CDR3 bases: TGTGCCAGCAGTGAAACCCGGGGGATGTTCGTGGAGACCCAGTACTTC. This encodes CASSETRGMFVETQYF.

V is TRBV27 and J is TRBJ1-6; unclear D gene. Germline loops: CDR1 MNHEY, CDR2 SMNVEV (reference sequence). The CDR3 loop spans 13 amino acids. Trimming stripped 4 bases from V and 3 bases from J, with 4 bases between. For the CDR3, the DNA is TGTGCCAGCAGTTCCATCTATAATTCACCCCTCCACTTT. This sequence encodes CASSSIYNSPLHF.

The chain combines TRBV6-5 with TRBJ2-5, with D perhaps matching TRBD2 (6 bases). TRBJ2-7 matches the DNA end more closely, so the J call is doubtful. The CDR3 runs 14 residues. CDR1 and CDR2 (germline): MNHEY, SVGAGI. CDR3 amino acids: CASSYPPGVYEQYF. As DNA, the CDR3 is TGTGCCAGCAGTTACCCCCCGGGAGTATACGAGCAGTACTTC.

The J gene is TRBJ2-1, the V gene TRBV30, with 13 bases matching TRBD2. V shed 3 bases, J shed 9 bases, and the junction held 11 bases outside the gene matches. The CDR3 is 16 amino acids. CDR1 is GTSNPN and CDR2 is SVGIG in the germline V gene (reference sequence). The CDR3 region is CAWRGGLAGWAAEQFF. The CDR3 DNA sequence: TGTGCCTGGAGGGGGGGACTAGCGGGATGGGCGGCTGAGCAGTTCTTC.

This clone was observed a single time. This chain links TRBV19 with TRBJ1-5, with 9 bases lining up with TRBD1. This CDR3 is built from 16 residues. The germline V gene has CDR1 LNHDA and CDR2 SQIVND (reference sequence). Germline trimming cut 8 bases from V and 5 bases from J; bases unmatched to any gene: 13. In DNA, the CDR3 is TGTGCCAGTTCTAAGACGGGACAGGGATCCTATCAGCCCCAGCATTTT. Its translation is CASSKTGQGSYQPQHF.

The chain has TRBV28 and TRBJ1-2, with D possibly TRBD1 on 6 matching bases. Trimming pared 7 bases from V and 4 bases from J, leaving 13 bases between. The CDR3 has 13 residues. Looked up from germline, CDR1 is MDHEN and CDR2 is SYDVKM. The CDR3 nucleotides read TGTGCCAGCAACCCGGACAGAATCTATGGCTACACCTTC. This encodes CASNPDRIYGYTF.

The V call is TRBV7-9, the J call TRBJ2-2; 8 positions match TRBD2. CDR3 length: 15 amino acids. CDR1 is SEHNR, CDR2 FQNEAQ, per germline (reference sequence). V lost 6 bases to trimming and J lost 7 bases; unmatched junction nucleotides: 10. The DNA of the CDR3 is TGTGCCAGCAGATCAAACCCACGGGAGGGCGGGGAGCTGTTTTTT. As protein: CASRSNPREGGELFF. Filled out from reference TRBV7-9 and TRBJ2-2, the complete variable domain reads DTGVSQNPRHKITKRGQNVTFRCDPISEHNRLYWYRQTLGQGPEFLTYFQNEAQLEKSRLLSDRFSAERPKGSFSTLEIQRTEQGDSAMYLCASRSNPREGGELFFGEGSRLTVL.

The chain carries TRBV4-3 and TRBJ1-6; D gene uncertain. The CDR3 is 15 residues long. V gave up 0 bases and J gave up 7 bases, with 10 bases separating them. From germline, CDR1 is LGHNA and CDR2 YSLEER. In nucleotides, the CDR3 is TGCGCCAGCAGCCAAGATGAGGACTTGAATTCACCCCTCCACTTT. Its protein product is CASSQDEDLNSPLHF.

The V call is TRBV2, the J call TRBJ2-1; the D gene is possibly TRBD2 (6 bases). The CDR3 totals 10 residues. Germline values: CDR1 SNHLY, CDR2 FYNNEI. The V gene lost 4 bases and the J gene lost 14 bases, with 9 bases spanning the gap. CDR3: CASSGLGEFF. CDR3 in DNA: TGTGCCAGCAGTGGACTAGGGGAGTTCTTC.

V usage is TRBV11-2 and J usage is TRBJ2-1, with TRBD2 matching over 8 bases. V lost 5 bases, J lost 7 bases, and 13 bases stayed unmatched. CDR1 and CDR2 (germline): SGHAT, FQNNGV. This CDR3 region has 16 residues. In DNA, the CDR3 is TGTGCCAGCAGCCGACTTAGCGGGATCAGACGGAATGAGCAGTTCTTC. It codes for CASSRLSGIRRNEQFF.

This chain links TRBV4-2 with TRBJ2-7; 7 positions agree with TRBD1. Germline CDR1 is LGHNA and CDR2 is YNFKEQ. After removal of 4 bases from V and 0 bases from J, the junction contained 3 bases not matched to a gene. The CDR3 loop spans 14 amino acids. Here the CDR3 reads CASSPRDSSYEQYF. The DNA of the CDR3 is TGTGCCAGCAGCCCTCGGGACAGCTCCTACGAGCAGTACTTC.

The chain employs TRBV7-2 and TRBJ2-1, with D uncertain. Trimming cost V 1 base and J 0 bases, with 7 bases left between them. The germline CDR1 and CDR2 sequences are SGHTA and FQGNSA. This CDR3 is 15 amino acids long. The CDR3 sequence is CASSLGGNSYNEQFF. In nucleotides, the CDR3 is TGTGCCAGCAGCTTAGGCGGAAACTCCTACAATGAGCAGTTCTTC.

The J gene is TRBJ2-7, the V gene TRBV6-1; 8 nucleotides agree with TRBD1. This CDR3 is built from 14 residues. The V and J ends lost 2 bases and 5 bases, in that order; junction bases with no gene match: 5. CDR1 and CDR2 from the germline V gene are MNHNS and SASEGT. The CDR3 DNA sequence: TGTGCCAGCAGTGAAAACAGGGGGTCCAACGAGCAGTACTTC. This sequence encodes CASSENRGSNEQYF.

The rearrangement joins TRBV7-9 to TRBJ2-3; 13 nucleotides match TRBD2. This CDR3 has 17 amino acids. CDR1 is SEHNR, CDR2 FQNEAQ, per germline (reference sequence). Trimming took 7 bases from V and 1 from J; bases not matched to a gene: 8. The DNA of the CDR3 is TGTGCCAGCACCAGGACTAGCGGGAGATTGGGCACAGATACGCAGTATTTT. It codes for CASTRTSGRLGTDTQYF.

V gene TRBV5-1 combines with J gene TRBJ1-2, with D unresolved. The V gene's germline CDR1 is SGHRS and CDR2 YFSETQ. V gave up 0 bases and J gave up 4 bases, with 7 bases separating them. CDR3 length equals 13 residues. The CDR3 spells CASSLASPYGYTF. CDR3 nucleotide sequence: TGCGCCAGCAGCTTGGCCAGTCCCTATGGCTACACCTTC.

The chain employs TRBV30 and TRBJ2-3, with D perhaps matching TRBD2 (5 bases). This CDR3 is 13 amino acids long. Germline loops: CDR1 GTSNPN, CDR2 SVGIG (reference sequence). Trimming removed 2 bases at V and 4 bases at J, with 10 bases between. The CDR3 DNA sequence: TGTGCCTGGAGTATGCGGGCACCAGATACGCAGTATTTT. The encoded protein is CAWSMRAPDTQYF. The whole variable domain, filled in from reference TRBV30 and TRBJ2-3, reads SQTIHQWPATLVQPVGSPLSLECTVEGTSNPNLYWYRQAAGRGLQLLFYSVGIGQISSEVPQNLSASRPQDRQFILSSKKLLLSDSGFYLCAWSMRAPDTQYFGPGTRLTVL.

The V and J genes are TRBV7-2 and TRBJ2-2; D may be TRBD1 (5 bases). The CDR3 has 16 residues. CDR1 is SGHTA, CDR2 FQGNSA, per germline. V gave up 1 base and J gave up 0 bases, with 9 bases separating them. Here the CDR3 DNA reads TGTGCCAGCAGCTTAGGGGGCAGTTCGAACACCGGGGAGCTGTTTTTT. Translation gives CASSLGGSSNTGELFF.

J is TRBJ2-1 and V is TRBV6-5; D not resolved. The V end lost 8 bases, the J end lost 5 bases, and 16 bases lay between the germline ends. The CDR3 contains 14 residues. CDR1 is MNHEY, CDR2 SVGAGI, per germline. The CDR3 nucleotides are TGTGCCAGCGGTCCCTTGCGTCTTAACAATGAGCAGTTCTTC. Translating gives CASGPLRLNNEQFF.

The J gene is TRBJ2-5, the V gene TRBV5-4, with TRBD1 identical over 11 bases. CDR1 SGHNT and CDR2 YYREEE come from the germline V gene (reference sequence). The CDR3 is made up of 15 amino acids. The trim removed 3 bases at V and 5 bases at J, leaving 6 bases unmatched. The CDR3 loop is CASSWGQGDGETQYF. CDR3 sequence (DNA): TGTGCCAGCAGCTGGGGACAGGGGGACGGGGAGACCCAGTACTTC.

This sequence joins TRBV5-1 and TRBJ1-3; 7 bases are a match to TRBD1. This CDR3 contains 16 residues. Germline V gene data show CDR1 as SGHRS and CDR2 as YFSETQ. With V trimmed by 3 bases and J by 0 bases, 6 bases remained unmatched. CDR3 sequence reads: CASSSGQTNSGNTIYF. The CDR3 DNA is TGCGCCAGCAGCTCGGGACAGACTAACTCTGGAAACACCATATATTTT. The complete variable domain, with remaining parts taken from reference TRBV5-1 and TRBJ1-3, reads KAGVTQTPRYLIKTRGQQVTLSCSPISGHRSVSWYQQTPGQGLQFLFEYFSETQRNKGNFPGRFSGRQFSNSRSEMNVSTLELGDSALYLCASSSGQTNSGNTIYFGEGSWLTVV.

The gene calls are TRBV4-1 and TRBJ2-3; 16 bases are shared with TRBD2. Germline CDR1 and CDR2: MGHRA and YSYEKL. V was clipped by 4 bases and J by 2 bases; unmatched bases: 6. The CDR3 length is 18 residues. CDR3 coding DNA: TGCGCCAGCAGCCTCGGGACTAGCGGGAGGGTTAACACAGATACGCAGTATTTT. Its translation is CASSLGTSGRVNTDTQYF.

The chain employs TRBV7-9 and TRBJ2-1; D is perhaps TRBD2 (6 bases). CDR1 SEHNR and CDR2 FQNEAQ come from the germline V gene (reference sequence). The CDR3 is 18 residues long. Trimming pared 2 bases from V and 0 bases from J, leaving 17 bases between. CDR3 sequence (DNA): TGTGCCAGCAGCTTATTTGCTGCGGGATGGAGCTCCTACAATGAGCAGTTCTTC. Translated, it gives CASSLFAAGWSSYNEQFF.

The V call is TRBV27, the J call TRBJ2-3; 9 bases are a match to TRBD2. From germline, CDR1 is MNHEY and CDR2 SMNVEV (reference sequence). The CDR3 consists of 13 residues. V gave up 6 bases and J gave up 5 bases; unmatched junction bases: 3. The CDR3 loop reads CASRVAGVDTQYF. CDR3 DNA: TGTGCCAGCAGGGTAGCGGGAGTAGATACGCAGTATTTT.

The V gene is TRBV4-2, the J gene TRBJ2-1; D is possibly TRBD2 (5 bases). The germline V and J ends were trimmed by 4 bases and 2 bases, with 9 bases remaining between them. The CDR3 loop spans 14 amino acids. Germline CDR1 LGHNA, CDR2 YNFKEQ. In nucleotides, the CDR3 is TGTGCCAGCAGCCCGGCGGGCGCCTACAATGAGCAGTTCTTC. Protein product: CASSPAGAYNEQFF.

With regard to this clone: The junction departs from germline at one end; a sequencing error may be responsible. The chain combines TRBV6-5 with TRBJ1-3; D is perhaps TRBD1 (5 bases). The CDR3 runs to 15 residues. CDR1 is MNHEY and CDR2 is SVGAGI in the germline V gene. For the CDR3, the DNA is TGTGCCAGCAGTCGACAGCGCAACTCTGGAGACACCATATATTTT. The encoded protein is CASSRQRNSGDTIYF.

This clone occurred once. The rearrangement joins TRBV21-1 to TRBJ1-3. TRBV21-1 is flagged as a pseudogene. CDR3 length equals 15 residues. This CDR3 is CASSALSHSGNTIYF. CDR3 nucleotide sequence: TGTGCCAGCAGCGCCCTATCCCATTCTGGAAACACCATATATTTT.